This paragraph covers one T cell receptor (beta chain) sequence. Amplification of TCR beta CDR3 regions used RNA as the template. TCR CDR3 regions were first amplified by RT-PCR with HTBI primers. From the multiplex PCR reads, TCRdb called clonotypes with MiXCR, one entry per CDR3 protein. The sample records 300,000 to 450,000 distinct CDR3 sequences, approximately 18% being singletons. The sample is drawn from a study of T cells in Graves' hyperthyroidism and ophthalmopathy. The CDR3 is made up of 14 amino acids. The V gene's germline CDR1 is MGHRA and CDR2 YSYEKL. V dropped 8 bases and J dropped 8 bases, with 18 bases sitting between them.

The sample consisted of blood. This TCR was sampled from a man between 18 and 35 years old with Graves' ophthalmopathy. The rearrangement uses TRBV4-1 and TRBJ1-4; perhaps TRBD1 as D (5 bases). This chain's CDR3 is CASSRDDEGEKLFF. For the CDR3, the DNA is TGCGCCAGCTCCCGGGACGATGAGGGGGAAAAACTGTTTTTT.